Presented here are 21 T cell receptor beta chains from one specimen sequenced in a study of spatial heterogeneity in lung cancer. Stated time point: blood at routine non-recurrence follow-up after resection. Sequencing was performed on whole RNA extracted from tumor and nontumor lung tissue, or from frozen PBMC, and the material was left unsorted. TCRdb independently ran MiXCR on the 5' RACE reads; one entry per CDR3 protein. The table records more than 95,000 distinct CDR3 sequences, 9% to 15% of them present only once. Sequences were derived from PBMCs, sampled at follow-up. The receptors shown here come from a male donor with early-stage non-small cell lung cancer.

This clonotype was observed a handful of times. The CDR3 protein is CAITGNAGNTIYF. CDR3 coding DNA: TGTGCCATCACCGGGAACGCTGGAAACACCATATATTTT. This chain joins TRBV10-3 and TRBJ1-3, with D unclear. The CDR3 runs to 13 residues. The germline V gene has CDR1 ENHRY and CDR2 SYGVKD. The V end was cut by 7 bases, the J end by 2 bases, with 9 bases between.

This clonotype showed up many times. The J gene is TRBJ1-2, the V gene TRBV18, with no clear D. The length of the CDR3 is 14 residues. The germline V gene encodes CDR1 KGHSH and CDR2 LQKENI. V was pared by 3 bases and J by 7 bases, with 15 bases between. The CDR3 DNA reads TGTGCCAGCTCACCGCGGTTTAGTTCGTCTGGCTACACCTTC. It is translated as CASSPRFSSSGYTF.

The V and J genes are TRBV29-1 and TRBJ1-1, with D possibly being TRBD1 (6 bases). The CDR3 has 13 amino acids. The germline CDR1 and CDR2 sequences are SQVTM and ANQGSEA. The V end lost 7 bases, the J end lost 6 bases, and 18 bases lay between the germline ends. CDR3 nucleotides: TGCAGCGGTGCGGAGGGGGGGAAGGCTGAAGCTTTCTTT. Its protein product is CSGAEGGKAEAFF.

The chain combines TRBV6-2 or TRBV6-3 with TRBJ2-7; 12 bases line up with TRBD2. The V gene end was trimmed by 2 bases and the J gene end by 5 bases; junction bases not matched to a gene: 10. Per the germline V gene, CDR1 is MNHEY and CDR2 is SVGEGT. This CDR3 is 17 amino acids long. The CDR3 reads CASSYLLAGGPKNEQYF. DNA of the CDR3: TGTGCCAGCAGTTACCTCCTAGCGGGGGGGCCGAAAAACGAGCAGTACTTC.

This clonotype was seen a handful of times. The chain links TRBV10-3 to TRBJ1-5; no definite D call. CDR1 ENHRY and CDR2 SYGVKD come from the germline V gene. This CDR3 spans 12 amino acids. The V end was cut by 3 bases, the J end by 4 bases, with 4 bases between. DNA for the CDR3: TGTGCCATCAGTGACCTGAATCAGCCCCAGCATTTT. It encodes CAISDLNQPQHF.

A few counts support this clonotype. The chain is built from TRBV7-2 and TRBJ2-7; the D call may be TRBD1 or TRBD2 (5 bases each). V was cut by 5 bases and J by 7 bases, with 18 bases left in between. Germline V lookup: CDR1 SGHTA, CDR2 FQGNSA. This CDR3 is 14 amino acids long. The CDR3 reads CASSRRDGTSEQYF. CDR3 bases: TGTGCCAGCAGCCGACGGGACGGGACGTCGGAGCAGTACTTC. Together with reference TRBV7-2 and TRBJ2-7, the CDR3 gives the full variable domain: GAGVSQSPSNKVTEKGKDVELRCDPISGHTALYWYRQSLGQGLEFLIYFQGNSAPDKSGLPSDRFSAERTGGSVSTLTIQRTQQEDSAVYLCASSRRDGTSEQYFGPGTRLTVT.

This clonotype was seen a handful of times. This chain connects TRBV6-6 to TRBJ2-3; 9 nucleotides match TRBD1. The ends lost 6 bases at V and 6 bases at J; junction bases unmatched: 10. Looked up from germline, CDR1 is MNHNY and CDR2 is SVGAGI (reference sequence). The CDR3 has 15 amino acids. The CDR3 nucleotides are TGTGCCAGCAGGCGGGACAGGGTGAGGAGGGATACGCAGTATTTT. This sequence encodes CASRRDRVRRDTQYF.

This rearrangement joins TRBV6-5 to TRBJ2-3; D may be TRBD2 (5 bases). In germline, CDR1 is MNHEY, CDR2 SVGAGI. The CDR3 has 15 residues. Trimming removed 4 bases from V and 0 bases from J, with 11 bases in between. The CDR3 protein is CASSWTGPSTDTQYF. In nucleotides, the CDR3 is TGTGCCAGCAGTTGGACTGGCCCTAGCACAGATACGCAGTATTTT.

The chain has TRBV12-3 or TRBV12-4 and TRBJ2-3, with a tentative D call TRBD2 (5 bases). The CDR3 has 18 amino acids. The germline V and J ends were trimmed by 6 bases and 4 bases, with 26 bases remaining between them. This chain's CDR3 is CASSPRAAAVKDSDTQYF. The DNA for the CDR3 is TGTGCCAGCAGCCCGCGGGCGGCGGCAGTCAAGGACTCAGATACGCAGTATTTT.

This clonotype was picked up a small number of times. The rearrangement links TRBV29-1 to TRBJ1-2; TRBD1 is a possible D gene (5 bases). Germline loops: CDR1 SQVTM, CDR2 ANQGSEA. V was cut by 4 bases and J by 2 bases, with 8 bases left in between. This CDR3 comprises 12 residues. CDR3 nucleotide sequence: TGCAGCGTTGTTGAGGGGAACTATGGCTACACCTTC. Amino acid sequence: CSVVEGNYGYTF.

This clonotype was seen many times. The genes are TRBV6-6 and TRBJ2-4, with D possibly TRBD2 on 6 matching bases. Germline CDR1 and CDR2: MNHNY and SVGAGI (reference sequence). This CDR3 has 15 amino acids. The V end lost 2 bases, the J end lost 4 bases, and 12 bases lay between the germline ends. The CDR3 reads CASSYTGGSKNIQYF. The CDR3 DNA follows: TGTGCCAGCAGTTACACCGGGGGATCAAAAAACATTCAGTACTTC.

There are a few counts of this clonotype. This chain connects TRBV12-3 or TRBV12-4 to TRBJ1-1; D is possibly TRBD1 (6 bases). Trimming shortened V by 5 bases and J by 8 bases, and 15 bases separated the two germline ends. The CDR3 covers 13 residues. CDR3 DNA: TGTGCCAGCAGTCCAACCGGACAGTTGGAAGCTTTCTTT. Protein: CASSPTGQLEAFF.

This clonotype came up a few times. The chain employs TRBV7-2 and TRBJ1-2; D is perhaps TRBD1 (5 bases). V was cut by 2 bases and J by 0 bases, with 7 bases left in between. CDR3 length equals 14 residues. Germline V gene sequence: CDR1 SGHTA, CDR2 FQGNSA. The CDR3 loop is CASSLQGPNYGYTF. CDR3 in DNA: TGTGCCAGCAGCTTACAGGGTCCTAACTATGGCTACACCTTC. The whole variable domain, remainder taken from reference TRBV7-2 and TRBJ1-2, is GAGVSQSPSNKVTEKGKDVELRCDPISGHTALYWYRQSLGQGLEFLIYFQGNSAPDKSGLPSDRFSAERTGGSVSTLTIQRTQQEDSAVYLCASSLQGPNYGYTFGSGTRLTVV.

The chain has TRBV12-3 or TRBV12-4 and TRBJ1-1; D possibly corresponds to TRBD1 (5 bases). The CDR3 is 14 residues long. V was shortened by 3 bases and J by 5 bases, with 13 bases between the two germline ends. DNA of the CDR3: TGTGCCAGCAGTTTCGGGGGAGGCGGGACTGAAGCTTTCTTT. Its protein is CASSFGGGGTEAFF.

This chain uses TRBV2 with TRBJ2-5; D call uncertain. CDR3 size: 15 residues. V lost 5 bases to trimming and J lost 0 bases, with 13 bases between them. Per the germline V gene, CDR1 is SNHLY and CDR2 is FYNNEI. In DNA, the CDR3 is TGTGCCAGCAGTCGAGAGAACTCGTACCAAGAGACCCAGTACTTC. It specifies CASSRENSYQETQYF.

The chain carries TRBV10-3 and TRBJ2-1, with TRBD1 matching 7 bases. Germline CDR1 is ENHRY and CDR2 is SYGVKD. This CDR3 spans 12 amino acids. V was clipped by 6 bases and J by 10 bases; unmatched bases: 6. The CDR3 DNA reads TGTGCCATCAGCATGACAGGGAACGAGCAGTTCTTC. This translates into CAISMTGNEQFF.

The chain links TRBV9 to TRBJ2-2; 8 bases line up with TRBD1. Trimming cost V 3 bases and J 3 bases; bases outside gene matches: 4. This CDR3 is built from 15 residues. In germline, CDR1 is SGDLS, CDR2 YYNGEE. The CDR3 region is CASSEGQVYTGELFF. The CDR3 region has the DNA TGTGCCAGCAGCGAGGGACAGGTCTACACCGGGGAGCTGTTTTTT.

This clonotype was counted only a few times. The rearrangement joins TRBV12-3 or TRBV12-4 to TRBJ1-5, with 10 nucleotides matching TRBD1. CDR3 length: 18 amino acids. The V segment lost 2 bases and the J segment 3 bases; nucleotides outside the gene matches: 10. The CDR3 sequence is CASSLPARQGADNQPQHF. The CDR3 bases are TGTGCCAGCAGTTTACCGGCCCGACAGGGGGCGGACAATCAGCCCCAGCATTTT.

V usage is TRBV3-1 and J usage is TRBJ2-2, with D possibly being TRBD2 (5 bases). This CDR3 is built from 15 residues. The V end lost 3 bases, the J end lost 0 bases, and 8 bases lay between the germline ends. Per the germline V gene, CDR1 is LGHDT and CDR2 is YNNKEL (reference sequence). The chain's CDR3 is CASSHTGTNTGELFF. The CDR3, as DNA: TGTGCCAGCAGCCACACGGGAACGAACACCGGGGAGCTGTTTTTT. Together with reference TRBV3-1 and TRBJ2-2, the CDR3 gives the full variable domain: DTAVSQTPKYLVTQMGNDKSIKCEQNLGHDTMYWYKQDSKKFLKIMFSYNNKELIINETVPNRFSPKSPDKAHLNLHINSLELGDSAVYFCASSHTGTNTGELFFGEGSRLTVL.

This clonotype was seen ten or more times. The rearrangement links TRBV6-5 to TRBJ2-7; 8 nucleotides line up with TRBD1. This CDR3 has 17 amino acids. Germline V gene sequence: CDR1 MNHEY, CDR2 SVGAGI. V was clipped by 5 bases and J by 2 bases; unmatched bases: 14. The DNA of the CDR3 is TGTGCCAGCAGTACTCGACAGGGGAACAGAGGCACCTACGAGCAGTACTTC. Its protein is CASSTRQGNRGTYEQYF.

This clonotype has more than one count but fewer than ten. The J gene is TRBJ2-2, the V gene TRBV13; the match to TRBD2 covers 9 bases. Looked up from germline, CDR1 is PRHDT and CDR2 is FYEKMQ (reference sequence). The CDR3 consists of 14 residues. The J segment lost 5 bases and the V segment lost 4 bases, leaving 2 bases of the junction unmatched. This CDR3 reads CASSSSGGTGELFF. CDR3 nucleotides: TGTGCCAGCAGCTCAAGCGGGGGGACCGGGGAGCTGTTTTTT.